The 20 T cell receptor beta chains given below trace back to one sample, sequenced in a study of T cell changes during pregnancy in multiple sclerosis. The table came from immunoSEQ multiplex PCR; TCRdb's copy has only in-frame clones and leaves some out. The sample lists under 30,000 clones, more than 85% occurring once. This sample comprised CD4+ T cells from peripheral blood mononuclear cells, obtained in the first trimester of pregnancy. The receptor set was obtained from a female donor in good health, enrolled as a control in a pregnancy study.

The J gene is TRBJ2-3, the V gene TRBV10-1, with D perhaps TRBD1 (6 bases). The CDR3 is made up of 15 amino acids. Trimming pared 2 bases from V and 2 bases from J, leaving 11 bases between. Germline V gene data show CDR1 as WNHNN and CDR2 as SYGVQD (reference sequence). The CDR3 region is CASSETGSNTDTQYF. The CDR3 bases are TGCGCCAGCAGTGAGACAGGGTCTAACACAGATACGCAGTATTTT.

The rearrangement uses TRBV6-4 and TRBJ2-1, with 7 bases matching TRBD2. Germline V gene data show CDR1 as MRHNA and CDR2 as SNTAGT. V lost 0 bases to trimming and J lost 15 bases; unmatched junction nucleotides: 5. The length of the CDR3 is 12 residues. The CDR3 DNA sequence: TGTGCCAGCAGTGACTCGATGACTAGCTGGTTCTTC. Translating gives CASSDSMTSWFF.

The rearrangement joins TRBV19 to TRBJ2-7; 7 positions match TRBD1. Germline assignment: CDR1 LNHDA and CDR2 SQIVND (reference sequence). With 5 bases clipped from V and 0 bases from J, the junction kept 7 bases outside the gene matches. The CDR3 runs to 15 residues. The CDR3, as DNA: TGTGCCAGTAGTGCAACAGGGGTAGCCTCCTACGAGCAGTACTTC. Protein product: CASSATGVASYEQYF.

V usage is TRBV5-1 and J usage is TRBJ2-1, with TRBD2 identical over 11 bases. CDR1 is SGHRS and CDR2 is YFSETQ in the germline V gene. The CDR3 has 16 amino acids. The J segment lost 7 bases and the V segment lost 0 bases, leaving 6 bases of the junction unmatched. The CDR3: CASSLAGVAGGNEQFF. The CDR3 region has the DNA TGCGCCAGCAGCTTGGCCGGAGTAGCGGGGGGGAATGAGCAGTTCTTC.

V and J are TRBV6-5 and TRBJ2-5, with D perhaps TRBD1 (5 bases). V lost 4 bases and J lost 3, with 12 bases in between. CDR1 is MNHEY and CDR2 is SVGAGI in the germline V gene. The CDR3 totals 14 residues. CDR3: CASSLGHLKETQYF. The CDR3 DNA reads TGTGCCAGCAGTTTAGGACACCTCAAAGAGACCCAGTACTTC.

This clone was found once. The genes are TRBV29-1 and TRBJ2-3; TRBD2 aligns across 9 bases. Germline V gene sequence: CDR1 SQVTM, CDR2 ANQGSEA. This CDR3 comprises 14 residues. V was clipped by 6 bases and J by 1 base; unmatched bases: 5. The CDR3 DNA sequence: TGCAGCGTCGCCCGCGGGGGGGGCACAGATACGCAGTATTTT. Translation gives CSVARGGGTDTQYF.

The chain links TRBV10-3 to TRBJ2-4; 9 bases line up with TRBD2. CDR3 size: 18 residues. Germline values: CDR1 ENHRY, CDR2 SYGVKD. V lost 5 bases to trimming and J lost 9 bases; unmatched junction nucleotides: 20. DNA of the CDR3: TGTGCCATCAGTCCTTACCGAGGGACTAGCCCCGAGGGAGGCATTCAGTACTTC. It codes for CAISPYRGTSPEGGIQYF.

The J gene is TRBJ1-2, the V gene TRBV2; D gene ambiguous. Trimming left V 5 bases short and J 0 bases short, with 13 bases between. Germline CDR1 is SNHLY and CDR2 is FYNNEI. This CDR3 has 15 amino acids. The CDR3 here is CASSPSTAANYGYTF. CDR3 DNA: TGTGCCAGCAGTCCCTCGACTGCCGCTAACTATGGCTACACCTTC.

The chain joins TRBV4-1 to TRBJ1-2; 9 positions match TRBD1. The J segment lost 7 bases and the V segment lost 0 bases, leaving 9 bases of the junction unmatched. CDR1 is MGHRA, CDR2 YSYEKL, per germline. The CDR3 has 16 residues. The CDR3 DNA follows: TGCGCCAGCAGCCAAGAGTCCCGGGACAGGGTTTCTGGCTACACCTTC. This encodes CASSQESRDRVSGYTF.

This chain uses TRBV7-9 with TRBJ2-7, with TRBD2 identical over 10 bases. The CDR3 loop spans 14 amino acids. Germline CDR1 reads SEHNR; CDR2 reads FQNEAQ (reference sequence). The V gene end was trimmed by 6 bases and the J gene end by 2 bases; junction bases not matched to a gene: 4. The CDR3: CASRSSGGTYEQYF. CDR3 nucleotide sequence: TGTGCCAGCAGATCTAGCGGGGGTACCTACGAGCAGTACTTC.

This clone was counted once. The chain couples TRBV10-3 to TRBJ2-7; TRBD1 matches at 10 bases. The CDR3 is 16 amino acids. Germline lookup yields CDR1 ENHRY and CDR2 SYGVKD. J gave up 5 bases and V 2 bases, and 9 bases lay outside the gene matches. The CDR3 is CAISELRDRGGNEQYF. As DNA, the CDR3 is TGTGCCATCAGTGAGCTCCGGGACAGGGGAGGGAACGAGCAGTACTTC.

The chain joins TRBV7-2 to TRBJ2-1; 8 nucleotides match TRBD2. Losses at the gene ends were 5 bases for V and 7 bases for J; bases not matched to a gene: 13. The CDR3 has 16 residues. In germline, CDR1 is SGHTA, CDR2 FQGNSA. The CDR3 sequence is CASSLSSSGIVNEQFF. The CDR3 DNA reads as TGTGCCAGCAGCCTCTCCAGTAGCGGGATAGTGAATGAGCAGTTCTTC. Drawing the rest from reference TRBV7-2 and TRBJ2-1, the complete variable domain is GAGVSQSPSNKVTEKGKDVELRCDPISGHTALYWYRQSLGQGLEFLIYFQGNSAPDKSGLPSDRFSAERTGGSVSTLTIQRTQQEDSAVYLCASSLSSSGIVNEQFFGPGTRLTVL.

The CDR3 DNA reads as TGTGCCAGCAGCCCCCCGGCGGGCAGTGAAGCTTTCTTT. Its translation is CASSPPAGSEAFF. The chain couples TRBV7-2 to TRBJ1-1, with no clear D. The CDR3 length is 13 residues. Trimming took off 5 bases at V and 7 bases at J, with 14 bases between the two ends. Germline assignment: CDR1 SGHTA and CDR2 FQGNSA.

This rearrangement joins TRBV21-1 to TRBJ1-1; no DNA check was done on the table's D call, TRBD1. TRBV21-1 is deemed a pseudogene. The CDR3 sequence is 17 residues long. The CDR3 region is CASSPRPGHRLGTEAFF. As DNA, the CDR3 is TGTGCCAGCAGCCCTCGTCCGGGACACCGTCTGGGGACTGAAGCTTTCTTT.

Only one count was recorded for this clone. This chain links TRBV7-2 with TRBJ2-5, with a tentative D call TRBD2 (5 bases). CDR1 is SGHTA, CDR2 FQGNSA, per germline. V lost 3 bases, J lost 9 bases, and 20 bases lay in between. The CDR3 contains 15 residues. This chain's CDR3 is CASSLIWSGMNAQYF. CDR3 nucleotides: TGTGCCAGCAGCTTGATTTGGAGCGGAATGAATGCCCAGTACTTC.

The chain combines TRBV2 with TRBJ2-2; 9 nucleotides agree with TRBD1. V was pared by 5 bases and J by 14 bases, with 12 bases of the junction left unmatched. Germline V CDR1 and CDR2: SNHLY, FYNNEI. The CDR3 totals 14 residues. CDR3 DNA: TGTGCCAGCAGTCCCCCCCCCGGACAGGGGCCTCTGTTTTTT. This codes for CASSPPPGQGPLFF.

V usage is TRBV11-2 and J usage is TRBJ1-1; maybe TRBD1 (5 bases). The V gene's germline CDR1 is SGHAT and CDR2 FQNNGV. The CDR3 runs 13 residues. Trimming pared 5 bases from V and 8 bases from J, leaving 15 bases between. The CDR3 is CASSLGRGFEAFF. In nucleotides, the CDR3 is TGTGCCAGCAGCCTAGGTAGGGGATTCGAAGCTTTCTTT.

The genes are TRBV27 and TRBJ1-5; TRBD1 might be the D (5 bases). CDR3 length equals 13 residues. From germline, CDR1 is MNHEY and CDR2 SMNVEV (reference sequence). The V and J ends lost 4 bases and 7 bases respectively, with 11 bases between them. CDR3 sequence (DNA): TGTGCCAGCAGTTGGGGGGGATCACAGCCCCAGCATTTT. Translating gives CASSWGGSQPQHF.

The chain employs TRBV28 and TRBJ1-1, with a possible D match to TRBD1 (6 bases). Per the germline V gene, CDR1 is MDHEN and CDR2 is SYDVKM. CDR3 length: 15 amino acids. The V and J ends lost 6 bases and 5 bases respectively, with 19 bases between them. CDR3 loop: CASSLPQGRGTEAFF. The DNA of the CDR3 is TGTGCCAGCAGCTTACCTCAGGGGAGAGGGACTGAAGCTTTCTTT.

The rearrangement links TRBV5-1 to TRBJ2-3; 13 bases match TRBD2. Germline loops: CDR1 SGHRS, CDR2 YFSETQ. The CDR3 extends over 14 amino acids. Trimming cost V 5 bases and J 6 bases; bases outside gene matches: 3. The CDR3 nucleotides read TGCGCCAGCAGGGGACTAGCGGGGTCCGATACGCAGTATTTT. Its protein is CASRGLAGSDTQYF.